The present T cell receptor beta chain was sequenced within a study of regulatory T cells in long-lasting Graves disease. Time point described: newly diagnosed GD, antithyroid drugs for less than 3 months. The TCR library was prepared using RNA isolated from PBMCs. Arm-PCR with iRepertoire HTBI primers amplified the CDR3 regions for these TCR beta libraries. TCRdb reanalysed the multiplex PCR reads using MiXCR and keeps one entry per CDR3 protein. The sample consists of about 330,000 distinct CDR3 sequences, about 16% of them appearing once. This clonotype was seen many times. Germline CDR1 SGHTA, CDR2 FQGTGA. The CDR3 is made up of 17 amino acids. Trimming removed 4 bases from V and 0 bases from J, with 13 bases in between. The sample was also linked to a second study, of T cells in Graves' hyperthyroidism and ophthalmopathy. According to that study: Ophthalmopathy was identified by the model a median 6.5 months ahead of onset.

The chain combines TRBV7-3 with TRBJ2-6, with D uncertain. This sequence originates from a woman aged 18-29 years with Graves disease. Sample: peripheral blood mononuclear cells (PBMCs), taken at new diagnosis, from a patient treated with antithyroid drugs. In DNA form, the CDR3 reads TGTGCCAGCAGCTCTTCCTATGCCCGCTCTGGGGCCAACGTCCTGACTTTC. Its protein product is CASSSSYARSGANVLTF.